The present entry profiles one T cell receptor beta chain with its context. CDR1 is MGHDK and CDR2 is SYGVNS in the germline V gene. Trimming cost V 2 bases and J 5 bases, with 7 bases left between them. The CDR3 spans 13 residues. This record belongs to a study of blood T cell repertoires in COVID-19. Overall study context: COVID-19 samples collected from the United States, Italy and Spain covered acute and convalescent phases.

Measured with immunoSEQ multiplex PCR; TCRdb has only the in-frame clones, and not every one. The sample holds about 170,000 clones, around 81% seen once. The sequence was obtained from a woman aged 80 or over with COVID-19, enrolled during active disease. This sequence joins TRBV25-1 and TRBJ2-1; D not certain. The sample taken for sequencing was peripheral blood. The CDR3 DNA follows: TGTGCCAGCAGTGAACAATACAACAATGAGCAGTTCTTC. It encodes CASSEQYNNEQFF.